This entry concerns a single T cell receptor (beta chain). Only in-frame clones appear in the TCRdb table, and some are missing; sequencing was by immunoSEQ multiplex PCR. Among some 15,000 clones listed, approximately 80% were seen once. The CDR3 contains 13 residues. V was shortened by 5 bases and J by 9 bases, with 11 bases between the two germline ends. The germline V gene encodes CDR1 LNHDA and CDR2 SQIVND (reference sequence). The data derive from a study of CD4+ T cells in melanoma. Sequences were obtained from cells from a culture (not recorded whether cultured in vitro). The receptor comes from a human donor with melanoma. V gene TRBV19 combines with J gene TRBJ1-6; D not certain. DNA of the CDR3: TGTGCCAGTAGTCCCAAGCTGGGTTCACCCCTCCACTTT. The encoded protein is CASSPKLGSPLHF. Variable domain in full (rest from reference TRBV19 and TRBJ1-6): DGGITQSPKYLFRKEGQNVTLSCEQNLNHDAMYWYRQDPGQGLRLIYYSQIVNDFQKGDIAEGYSVSREKKESFPLTVTSAQKNPTAFYLCASSPKLGSPLHFGNGTRLTVT.